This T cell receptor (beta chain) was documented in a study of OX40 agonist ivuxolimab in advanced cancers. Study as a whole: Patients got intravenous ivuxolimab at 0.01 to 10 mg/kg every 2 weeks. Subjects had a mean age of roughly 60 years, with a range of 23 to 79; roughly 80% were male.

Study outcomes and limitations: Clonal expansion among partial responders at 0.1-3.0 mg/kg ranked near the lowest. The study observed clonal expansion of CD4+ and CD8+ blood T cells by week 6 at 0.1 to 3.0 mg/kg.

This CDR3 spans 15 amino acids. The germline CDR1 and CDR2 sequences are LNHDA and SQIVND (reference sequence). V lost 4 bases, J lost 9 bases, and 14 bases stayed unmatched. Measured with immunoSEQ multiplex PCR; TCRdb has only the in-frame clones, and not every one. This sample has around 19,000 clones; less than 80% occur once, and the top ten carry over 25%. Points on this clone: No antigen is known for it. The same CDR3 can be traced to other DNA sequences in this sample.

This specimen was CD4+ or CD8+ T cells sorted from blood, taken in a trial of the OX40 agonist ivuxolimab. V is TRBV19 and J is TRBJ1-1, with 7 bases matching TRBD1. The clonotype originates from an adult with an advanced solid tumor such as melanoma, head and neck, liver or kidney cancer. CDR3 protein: CASSTSSSRDSQAFF. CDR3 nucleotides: TGTGCCAGTAGTACCTCATCCTCCCGGGACAGCCAAGCTTTCTTT.